This T cell receptor beta chain appears in the sequencing data of a study of cytomegalovirus exposure and HLA in healthy donors. Overall study findings and caveats: Excluded: some indistinguishable V segments such as TRBV6-2 and TRBV6-3.

Primers: 60 Vbeta forward and 13 Jbeta reverse. TCRdb's copy holds only in-frame clones and misses some; the assay was immunoSEQ multiplex PCR. The table lists over 150,000 clones, around 86% of them singletons. This clone was observed a few times. Its antigen remains unknown. The CDR3 sequence is 14 residues long. Trimming stripped 8 bases from V and 7 bases from J, with 21 bases between. Germline CDR1 SNHLY, CDR2 FYNNEI. The clonotype comes from a woman aged 45-65 years in good health and CMV-seropositive. The sequenced sample consisted of PBMCs. The gene calls are TRBV2 and TRBJ2-7; a weak D match, TRBD2 (7 bases). DNA of the CDR3: TGTGCCAGCTCGCCGGGGGGCAAATGGAGGGAGCAGTACTTC. This encodes CASSPGGKWREQYF.